A selection of T cell receptor beta chains follows, all from one sample in a study of blood T cell repertoires in COVID-19. Generated by immunoSEQ multiplex PCR, the TCRdb table keeps only in-frame clones and is missing some. The repertoire includes about 52,000 clones, under 85% of them detected once, and approximately 7% sits in the top ten. The sample taken for sequencing was peripheral blood. All receptors come from a man between 65 and 79 years old with active COVID-19. Each CDR3 is given with its conserved first and last residue. The D gene is left open where the match is weak. Clone size appears in some rows only: once, few, many, or a class for an expanded clone.

j_call: TRBJ1-1; d_call: TRBD1; v_call: TRBV6-4; clone_size: .; cdr3_nt: TGTGCCAGCAGTGTCGACAGGGATTTAGACACTGAAGCTTTCTTT; cdr3_aa: CASSVDRDLDTEAFF
j_call: TRBJ2-3; d_call: TRBD2; v_call: TRBV2; clone_size: .; cdr3_nt: TGTGCCAGCAGTGACGGCGGGGGGGCGATTAGGGCAGATACGCAGTATTTT; cdr3_aa: CASSDGGGAIRADTQYF
j_call: TRBJ2-4; d_call: TRBD1; v_call: TRBV19; clone_size: .; cdr3_nt: TGTGCCAGTAGTAACAGGGGAACGAGCAAAAACATTCAGTACTTC; cdr3_aa: CASSNRGTSKNIQYF
j_call: TRBJ1-4; d_call: .; v_call: TRBV5-6; clone_size: .; cdr3_nt: TGTGCCAGCAGCACCCGATCAGGGGCGCTTGAAAAACTGTTTTTT; cdr3_aa: CASSTRSGALEKLFF
j_call: TRBJ2-1; d_call: TRBD1; v_call: TRBV29-1; clone_size: .; cdr3_nt: TGCAGCGCCCGTAACCGACAGGGGGCCTATGAGCAGTTCTTC; cdr3_aa: CSARNRQGAYEQFF
j_call: TRBJ1-2; d_call: .; v_call: TRBV6-5; clone_size: .; cdr3_nt: TGTGCCAGCAGTTATGGCCTGGGGAGCTATGGCTACACCTTC; cdr3_aa: CASSYGLGSYGYTF
j_call: TRBJ2-1; d_call: .; v_call: TRBV7-6; clone_size: .; cdr3_nt: TGTGCCAGCAGCTTAGTTGCCGAGGCCAGCGCCTACAATGAGCAGTTCTTC; cdr3_aa: CASSLVAEASAYNEQFF
j_call: TRBJ2-2; d_call: .; v_call: TRBV7-6; clone_size: .; cdr3_nt: TGTGCCAGCAGCAATAGCGTCACCGGGGAGCTGTTTTTT; cdr3_aa: CASSNSVTGELFF
j_call: TRBJ1-1; d_call: .; v_call: TRBV5-1; clone_size: .; cdr3_nt: TGCGCCAGCAGCACCGTAACAGGGATGAACACTGAAGCTTTCTTT; cdr3_aa: CASSTVTGMNTEAFF
j_call: TRBJ2-7; d_call: TRBD1; v_call: TRBV30; clone_size: .; cdr3_nt: TGTGCCTGGAGTTCGACAGGGTTGGAGGACGAGCAGTACTTC; cdr3_aa: CAWSSTGLEDEQYF
j_call: TRBJ2-5; d_call: TRBD1; v_call: TRBV13; clone_size: .; cdr3_nt: TGTGCCAGCAGCAGAAGAAACAGGGGGCGAGAGACCCAGTACTTC; cdr3_aa: CASSRRNRGRETQYF
j_call: TRBJ1-1; d_call: .; v_call: TRBV5-6; clone_size: .; cdr3_nt: TGTGCCAGCAGCTTGGGGGGCGGGGTAAATACTGAAGCTTTCTTT; cdr3_aa: CASSLGGGVNTEAFF
j_call: TRBJ2-2; d_call: .; v_call: TRBV7-2; clone_size: .; cdr3_nt: TGTGCCAGCAGCTACCTGGGGCTGCGAGGCACCGGGGAGCTGTTTTTT; cdr3_aa: CASSYLGLRGTGELFF
j_call: TRBJ1-2; d_call: .; v_call: TRBV25-1; clone_size: .; cdr3_nt: TGTGCCAGCAGTGAAACATACAGCTTTTATGGCTACACCTTC; cdr3_aa: CASSETYSFYGYTF
j_call: TRBJ2-7; d_call: TRBD1; v_call: TRBV19; clone_size: once; cdr3_nt: TGTGCCAGTAGTCCGGGACAGACCTACGAGCAGTACTTC; cdr3_aa: CASSPGQTYEQYF
j_call: TRBJ2-3; d_call: TRBD1; v_call: TRBV7-9; clone_size: .; cdr3_nt: TGTGCCAGCGGAGACAGGGGACCCACAGATACGCAGTATTTT; cdr3_aa: CASGDRGPTDTQYF
j_call: TRBJ1-5; d_call: .; v_call: TRBV2; clone_size: .; cdr3_nt: TGTGCCAGCAGTCCCGGGACTGCTAATCAGCCCCAGCATTTT; cdr3_aa: CASSPGTANQPQHF
j_call: TRBJ1-5; d_call: TRBD1; v_call: TRBV7-9; clone_size: few; cdr3_nt: TGTGCCAGCAGCTTAGGAGGGGGCTATCAGCCCCAGCATTTT; cdr3_aa: CASSLGGGYQPQHF
j_call: TRBJ1-5; d_call: .; v_call: TRBV2; clone_size: few; cdr3_nt: TGTGCCAGCAACGAGGGGGGGGGAAATCAGCCCCAGCATTTT; cdr3_aa: CASNEGGGNQPQHF
j_call: TRBJ2-7; d_call: .; v_call: TRBV5-4; clone_size: few; cdr3_nt: TGTGCCAGCAGCTCGAGCGGGTCCCCCTACGAGCAGTACTTC; cdr3_aa: CASSSSGSPYEQYF
j_call: TRBJ1-1; d_call: .; v_call: TRBV3-1/TRBV3-2; clone_size: .; cdr3_nt: TGTGCCAGCAGCCAGGGGGGTATTGGTGAAGCTTTCTTT; cdr3_aa: CASSQGGIGEAFF
j_call: TRBJ1-2; d_call: TRBD1; v_call: TRBV20-1; clone_size: .; cdr3_nt: TGCAGTGCGACAGGGGATCCTGGCTACACCTTC; cdr3_aa: CSATGDPGYTF
j_call: TRBJ1-5; d_call: TRBD1; v_call: TRBV27; clone_size: .; cdr3_nt: TGTGCCAGCAGTCCCGGGACAGGTATAGGTCTAGGGTTTGGCAATCAGCCCCAGCATTTT; cdr3_aa: CASSPGTGIGLGFGNQPQHF
j_call: TRBJ1-6; d_call: .; v_call: TRBV9; clone_size: once; cdr3_nt: TGTGCCAGCAGCTCCTCCGGAACTCGGGATTCACCCCTCCACTTT; cdr3_aa: CASSSSGTRDSPLHF
j_call: TRBJ2-5; d_call: .; v_call: TRBV7-9; clone_size: .; cdr3_nt: TGTGCCAGCAGCTTAGGTGGCAACTTC; cdr3_aa: CASSLGGNF
j_call: TRBJ2-5; d_call: .; v_call: TRBV30; clone_size: .; cdr3_nt: TGTGCCTGGAGTGGCAAGGCCCGGGGGGAGACCCAGTACTTC; cdr3_aa: CAWSGKARGETQYF
j_call: TRBJ1-2; d_call: TRBD1; v_call: TRBV6-5; clone_size: .; cdr3_nt: TGTGCCAGCAACCGACAGGGGGGCCGCTATGGCTACACCTTC; cdr3_aa: CASNRQGGRYGYTF
j_call: TRBJ1-5; d_call: TRBD1; v_call: TRBV28; clone_size: .; cdr3_nt: TGTGCCAGCAGCCCCTCGGGACAGGGAGGGAGCAATCAGCCCCAGCATTTT; cdr3_aa: CASSPSGQGGSNQPQHF
j_call: TRBJ2-3; d_call: .; v_call: TRBV5-1; clone_size: .; cdr3_nt: TGCGCCAGCAGCAGCCAGGAAACGCAGTATTTT; cdr3_aa: CASSSQETQYF
j_call: TRBJ2-7; d_call: TRBD1; v_call: TRBV27; clone_size: .; cdr3_nt: TGTGCCAGCAGTTTACCGGCTCACAGGGGGCGCGCCTACGAGCAGTACTTC; cdr3_aa: CASSLPAHRGRAYEQYF
j_call: TRBJ2-1; d_call: TRBD2; v_call: TRBV6-6; clone_size: .; cdr3_nt: TGTGCCAGCAGTTACTCGATGGTCGGGGGGTACAATGAGCAGTTCTTC; cdr3_aa: CASSYSMVGGYNEQFF
j_call: TRBJ1-1; d_call: TRBD1; v_call: TRBV4-3; clone_size: .; cdr3_nt: TGCGCCAGCAGCCAAGATTGGGGACAGGGGGCGAGGAACACTGAAGCTTTCTTT; cdr3_aa: CASSQDWGQGARNTEAFF
j_call: TRBJ2-3; d_call: TRBD1; v_call: TRBV10-3; clone_size: .; cdr3_nt: TGTGCCATCAGTCTTGGGACAGCTAGCACAGATACGCAGTATTTT; cdr3_aa: CAISLGTASTDTQYF
j_call: TRBJ2-3; d_call: .; v_call: TRBV7-9; clone_size: .; cdr3_nt: TGTGCCAGCAGTGGATATGGGGGGGCGAGTGCAGATACGCAGTATTTT; cdr3_aa: CASSGYGGASADTQYF
j_call: TRBJ1-3; d_call: .; v_call: TRBV9; clone_size: .; cdr3_nt: TGTGCCAGCAGCCTCACTATTGATCACACCATATATTTT; cdr3_aa: CASSLTIDHTIYF
j_call: TRBJ2-2; d_call: .; v_call: TRBV7-8; clone_size: .; cdr3_nt: TGTGCCAGCAGCCGGAGCGGGCGCGGGGAGCTGTTTTTT; cdr3_aa: CASSRSGRGELFF
j_call: TRBJ1-6; d_call: TRBD1; v_call: TRBV6-2/TRBV6-3; clone_size: once; cdr3_nt: TGTGCCAGCAGCAGGGACAGAGAAAATTCACCCCTCCACTTT; cdr3_aa: CASSRDRENSPLHF
j_call: TRBJ2-7; d_call: .; v_call: TRBV28; clone_size: .; cdr3_nt: TGTGCCAGCAGTTTGGGGGGGGCTCGTCCGAACGAGCAGTACTTC; cdr3_aa: CASSLGGARPNEQYF
j_call: TRBJ1-5; d_call: .; v_call: TRBV5-1; clone_size: .; cdr3_nt: TGCGCCAGCAGCCTTTATGGTGGGGGCTCGGGCAATCAGCCCCAGCATTTT; cdr3_aa: CASSLYGGGSGNQPQHF
j_call: TRBJ2-5; d_call: TRBD2; v_call: TRBV5-1; clone_size: .; cdr3_nt: TGCGCCAGCAGCTTGGTACTAGCGGCCAACGGGGGGACCCAGTACTTC; cdr3_aa: CASSLVLAANGGTQYF
j_call: TRBJ2-3; d_call: TRBD2; v_call: TRBV18; clone_size: .; cdr3_nt: TGTGCCAGCTCACCAGGACTAGATGTTTCAGATACGCAGTATTTT; cdr3_aa: CASSPGLDVSDTQYF
j_call: TRBJ1-1; d_call: .; v_call: TRBV29-1; clone_size: once; cdr3_nt: TGCAGCGTTGTCCCTCAGGGTTTAGCCTCAAACACTGAAGCTTTCTTT; cdr3_aa: CSVVPQGLASNTEAFF